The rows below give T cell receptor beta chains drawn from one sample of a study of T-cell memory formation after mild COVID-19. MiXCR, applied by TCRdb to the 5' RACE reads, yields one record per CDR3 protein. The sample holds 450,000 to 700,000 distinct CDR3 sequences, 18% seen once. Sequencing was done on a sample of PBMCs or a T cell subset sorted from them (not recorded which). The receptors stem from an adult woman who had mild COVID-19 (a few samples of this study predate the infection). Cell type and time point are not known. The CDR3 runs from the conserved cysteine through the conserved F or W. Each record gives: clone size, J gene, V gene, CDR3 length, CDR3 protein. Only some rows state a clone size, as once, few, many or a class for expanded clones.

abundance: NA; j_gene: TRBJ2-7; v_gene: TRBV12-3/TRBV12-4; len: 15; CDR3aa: CASSPWDRGTYEQYF
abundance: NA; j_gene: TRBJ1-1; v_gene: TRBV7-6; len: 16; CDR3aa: CASSFPPTGPNTEAFF
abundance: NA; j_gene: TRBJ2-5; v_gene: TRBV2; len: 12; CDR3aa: CASTLDGAVLDF
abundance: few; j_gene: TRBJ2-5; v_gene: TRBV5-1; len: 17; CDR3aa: CASSLASSGGAEETQYF
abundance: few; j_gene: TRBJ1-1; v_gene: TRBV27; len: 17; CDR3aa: CASSFGQGLVGNTEAFF
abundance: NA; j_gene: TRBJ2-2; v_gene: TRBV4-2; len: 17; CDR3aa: CASSQSLAGEGTGELFF
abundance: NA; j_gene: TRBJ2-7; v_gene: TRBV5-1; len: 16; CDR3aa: CASSFDQGTALYEQYF
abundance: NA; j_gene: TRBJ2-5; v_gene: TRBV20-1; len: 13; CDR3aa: CSAIETSLETQYF
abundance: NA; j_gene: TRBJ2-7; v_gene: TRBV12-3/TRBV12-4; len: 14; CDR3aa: CASRPGGATYEQYF
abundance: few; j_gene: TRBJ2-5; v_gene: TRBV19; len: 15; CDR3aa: CASSTSEGQGKTQYF
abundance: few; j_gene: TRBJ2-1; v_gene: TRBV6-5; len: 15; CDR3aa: CASSPDRGVNNEQFF
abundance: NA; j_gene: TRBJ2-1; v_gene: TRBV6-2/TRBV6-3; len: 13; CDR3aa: CATGLSMFNEQFF
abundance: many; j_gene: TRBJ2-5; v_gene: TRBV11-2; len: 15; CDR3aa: CASSSSGWGRETQYF
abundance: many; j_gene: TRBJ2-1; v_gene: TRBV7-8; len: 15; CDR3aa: CASSLLAGADNEQFF
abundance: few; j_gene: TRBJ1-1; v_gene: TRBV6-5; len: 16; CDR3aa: CASSYVPGQGDTEAFF
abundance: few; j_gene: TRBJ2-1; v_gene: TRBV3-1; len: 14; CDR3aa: CASSQDFVTHEQFF
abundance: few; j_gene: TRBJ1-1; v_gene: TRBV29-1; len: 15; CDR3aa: CSVEVPGLFRTEAFF
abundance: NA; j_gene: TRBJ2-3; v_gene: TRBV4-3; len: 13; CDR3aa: CASSQVGGDTQYF
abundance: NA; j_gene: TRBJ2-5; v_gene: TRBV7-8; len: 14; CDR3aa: CASWGQTGQETQYF
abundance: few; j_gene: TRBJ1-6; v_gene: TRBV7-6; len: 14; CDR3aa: CASSPGQSNSPLHF
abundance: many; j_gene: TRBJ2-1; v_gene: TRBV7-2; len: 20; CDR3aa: CASSLGGWDQGGISYNEQFF
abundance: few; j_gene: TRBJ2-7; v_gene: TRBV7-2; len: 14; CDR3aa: CASSPTSGDYEQYF
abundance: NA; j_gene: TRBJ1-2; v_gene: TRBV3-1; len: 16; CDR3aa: CASSQVLGRFNYGYTF
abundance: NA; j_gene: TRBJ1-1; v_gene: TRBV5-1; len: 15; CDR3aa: CASSEGTAKNTEAFF
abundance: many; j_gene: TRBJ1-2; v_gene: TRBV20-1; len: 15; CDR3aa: CSARDLQGGFYGYTF
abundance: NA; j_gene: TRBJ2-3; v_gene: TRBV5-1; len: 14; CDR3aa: CASRKGYGTDTQYF
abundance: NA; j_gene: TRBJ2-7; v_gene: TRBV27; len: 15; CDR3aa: CASSLRGQGAWEQYF
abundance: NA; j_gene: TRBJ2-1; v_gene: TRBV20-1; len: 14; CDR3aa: CSATRDSRLNEQFF
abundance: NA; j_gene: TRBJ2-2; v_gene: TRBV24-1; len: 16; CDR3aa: CATSDSGTVDTGELFF
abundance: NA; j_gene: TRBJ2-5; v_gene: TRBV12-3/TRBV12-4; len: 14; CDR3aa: CASSTTGFWGTQYF
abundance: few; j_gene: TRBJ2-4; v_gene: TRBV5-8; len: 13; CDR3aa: CASPGPGSRGEYF
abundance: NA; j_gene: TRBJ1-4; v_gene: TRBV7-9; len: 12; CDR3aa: CASSPPAGKLFF
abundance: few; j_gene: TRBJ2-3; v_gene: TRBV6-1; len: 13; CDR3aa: CASVFSSTDTQYF
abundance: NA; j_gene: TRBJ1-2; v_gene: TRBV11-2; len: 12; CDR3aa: CASSQWAYGYTF
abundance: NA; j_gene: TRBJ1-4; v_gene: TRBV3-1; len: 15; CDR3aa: CASSQEGRGGEKLFF
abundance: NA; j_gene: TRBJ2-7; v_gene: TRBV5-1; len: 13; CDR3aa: CASSGQGDYEQYF
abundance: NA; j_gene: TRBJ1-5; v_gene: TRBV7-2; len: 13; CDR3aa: CASSLRGTQPQHF
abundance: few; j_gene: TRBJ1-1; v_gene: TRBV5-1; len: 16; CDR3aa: CASSLTENVMLGRAFF
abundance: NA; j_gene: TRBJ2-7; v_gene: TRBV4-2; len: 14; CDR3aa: CASSQESLIYEQYF
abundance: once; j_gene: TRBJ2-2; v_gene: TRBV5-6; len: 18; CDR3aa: CASSQVAGGASDTGELFF
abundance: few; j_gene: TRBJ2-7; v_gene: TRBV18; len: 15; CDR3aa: CASSPPGRGSHEQYF